Listed here are 13 T cell receptor beta chains from one sample, sequenced in a study of T cell responses to AZD1222 COVID-19 vaccine. Clones were read by immunoSEQ multiplex PCR, and TCRdb kept only the in-frame ones, dropping some. The sample has tens of thousands of clones, roughly 85% seen once. This specimen was peripheral blood, taken 28 days after the second AZD1222 dose. Receptors were obtained from an adult who received the AZD1222 COVID-19 vaccine.

The chain uses TRBV6-6 and TRBJ1-3; the D gene is possibly TRBD1 (5 bases). Trimming stripped 2 bases from V and 0 bases from J, with 11 bases between. Germline assignment: CDR1 MNHNY and CDR2 SVGAGI (reference sequence). The CDR3 extends over 16 amino acids. CDR3 sequence (DNA): TGTGCCAGCAGTTACGGGGCGGGAGGCTCTGGAAACACCATATATTTT. It specifies CASSYGAGGSGNTIYF.

V is TRBV28 and J is TRBJ2-1; 10 nucleotides align to TRBD2. This CDR3 comprises 16 residues. Germline lookup yields CDR1 MDHEN and CDR2 SYDVKM. V shed 7 bases and J 0 bases; nucleotides not matched to a gene: 6. CDR3 nucleotide sequence: TGTGCCAGCACCCTAGCGGGGGCAAGCTCCTACAATGAGCAGTTCTTC. Translating gives CASTLAGASSYNEQFF.

This chain joins TRBV7-2 and TRBJ2-7; TRBD2 aligns across 7 bases. V lost 5 bases and J lost 6; bases outside the gene matches: 10. The germline CDR1 and CDR2 sequences are SGHTA and FQGNSA. The CDR3 has 14 amino acids. The CDR3 protein is CASSRQAGVGEQYF. CDR3 nucleotide sequence: TGTGCCAGCAGCCGGCAGGCGGGGGTTGGCGAGCAGTACTTC.

J is TRBJ1-4 and V is TRBV10-3; D is undetermined. Germline-derived CDR1 and CDR2 are ENHRY and SYGVKD. The CDR3 contains 13 residues. V was clipped by 2 bases and J by 3 bases, with 4 bases between them. The CDR3 nucleotides read TGTGCCATCAGTGAGGGGGCTAATGAAAAACTGTTTTTT. It translates to CAISEGANEKLFF.

This chain uses TRBV3-1 (or the pseudogene TRBV3-2) with TRBJ1-2; 10 nucleotides match TRBD1. V trimming: 0 bases; J trimming: 4 bases; junction bases outside the gene matches: 8. The V gene's germline CDR1 is LGHDT and CDR2 YNNKEL (reference sequence). CDR3 length equals 17 residues. The CDR3 protein is CASSQEGRTGGTYGYTF. CDR3 nucleotide sequence: TGTGCCAGCAGCCAAGAAGGGAGGACAGGGGGGACCTATGGCTACACCTTC.

The chain carries TRBV5-1 and TRBJ1-1; D is unresolved. V was trimmed by 0 bases and J by 0 bases, leaving 9 bases between them. Per the germline V gene, CDR1 is SGHRS and CDR2 is YFSETQ. The CDR3 is 15 residues long. The CDR3 bases are TGCGCCAGCAGCTTGGGGCGGGCCATGAACACTGAAGCTTTCTTT. Translated: CASSLGRAMNTEAFF.

The chain uses TRBV3-1 (or the pseudogene TRBV3-2) and TRBJ2-2; D possibly uses TRBD1 or TRBD2 (5 bases each). This CDR3 has 15 residues. Trimming pared 3 bases from V and 8 bases from J, leaving 16 bases between. CDR1 is LGHDT, CDR2 YNNKEL, per germline (reference sequence). The CDR3 DNA reads as TGTGCCAGCAGCCAGTCCGGGACGGGCGGAGGGGAGCTGTTTTTT. Protein product: CASSQSGTGGGELFF.

The V and J genes are TRBV19 and TRBJ1-1, with D uncertain. The length of the CDR3 is 14 residues. V dropped 3 bases and J dropped 5 bases, with 13 bases sitting between them. CDR1 is LNHDA, CDR2 SQIVND, per germline (reference sequence). CDR3 region: CASSMGREGTEAFF. The CDR3 DNA is TGTGCCAGTAGTATGGGGAGGGAGGGAACTGAAGCTTTCTTT.

This rearrangement joins TRBV6-2 or TRBV6-3 to TRBJ1-1, with a tentative D call TRBD1 (5 bases). The length of the CDR3 is 14 residues. Germline V CDR1 and CDR2: MNHEY, SVGEGT. The V and J ends lost 4 bases and 5 bases respectively, with 14 bases between them. CDR3 sequence: CASSSALKGTEAFF. The CDR3 region has the DNA TGTGCCAGCAGTTCGGCCCTTAAGGGGACTGAAGCTTTCTTT.

The chain employs TRBV29-1 and TRBJ2-5, with D unclear. Trimming left V 3 bases short and J 7 bases short, with 18 bases between. Germline V lookup: CDR1 SQVTM, CDR2 ANQGSEA. This CDR3 has 14 residues. The CDR3: CSVESSTYSGTQYF. In DNA, the CDR3 is TGCAGCGTTGAGTCATCCACCTACTCAGGGACCCAGTACTTC.

This chain connects TRBV27 to TRBJ2-5; D assignment may be TRBD1 or TRBD2 (5 bases each). Per germline, CDR1 MNHEY and CDR2 SMNVEV (reference sequence). The length of the CDR3 is 13 residues. Trimming left V 5 bases short and J 4 bases short, with 11 bases between. CDR3 sequence reads: CASSPDGAETQYF. CDR3 DNA sequence: TGTGCCAGCAGTCCGGACGGGGCAGAGACCCAGTACTTC.

The rearrangement links TRBV7-6 to TRBJ1-2; no clear D gene. The ends were cut back, 3 bases at V and 8 bases at J, with 13 bases in the middle. The length of the CDR3 is 13 residues. From germline, CDR1 is SGHVS and CDR2 FNYEAQ. CDR3 nucleotide sequence: TGTGCCAGCAGCTTTCGGTCCCTTTACGGCTACACCTTC. This encodes CASSFRSLYGYTF.

The rearrangement uses TRBV5-5 and TRBJ2-2, with D maybe TRBD1 (7 bases). The CDR3 sequence is 14 residues long. Germline-derived CDR1 and CDR2 are SGHKS and YYEKEE (reference sequence). Trimming shortened V by 4 bases and J by 6 bases, and 13 bases separated the two germline ends. CDR3 sequence reads: CASSGAGGPGELFF. The CDR3 bases are TGTGCCAGCAGCGGGGCAGGGGGGCCCGGGGAGCTGTTTTTT.